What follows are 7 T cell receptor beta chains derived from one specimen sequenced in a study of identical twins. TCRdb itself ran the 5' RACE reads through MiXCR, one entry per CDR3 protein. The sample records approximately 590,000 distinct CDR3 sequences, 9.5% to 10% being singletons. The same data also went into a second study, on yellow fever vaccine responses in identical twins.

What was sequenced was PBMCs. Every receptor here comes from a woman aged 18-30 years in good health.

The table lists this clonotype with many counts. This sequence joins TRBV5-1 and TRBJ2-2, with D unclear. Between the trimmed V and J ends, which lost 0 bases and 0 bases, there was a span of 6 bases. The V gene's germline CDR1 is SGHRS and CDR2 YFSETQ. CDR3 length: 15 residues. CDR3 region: CASSLGVSNTGELFF. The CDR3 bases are TGCGCCAGCAGCTTGGGTGTCTCGAACACCGGGGAGCTGTTTTTT.

DNA of the CDR3: TGTGCCAGCAGCGCCGGGACAGGGGTGGTCTACGAGCAGTACTTC. Protein sequence: CASSAGTGVVYEQYF. This chain joins TRBV9 and TRBJ2-7, with 10 bases lining up with TRBD1. The CDR3 contains 15 residues. Per the germline V gene, CDR1 is SGDLS and CDR2 is YYNGEE. After removal of 3 bases from V and 3 bases from J, the junction contained 6 bases not matched to a gene.

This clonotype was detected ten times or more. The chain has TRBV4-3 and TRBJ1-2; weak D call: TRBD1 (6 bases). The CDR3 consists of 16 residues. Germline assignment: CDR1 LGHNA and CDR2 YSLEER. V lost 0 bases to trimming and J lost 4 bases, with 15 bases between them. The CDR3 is CASSQDLVGTTYGYTF. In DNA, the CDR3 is TGCGCCAGCAGCCAAGATTTAGTCGGGACAACCTATGGCTACACCTTC.

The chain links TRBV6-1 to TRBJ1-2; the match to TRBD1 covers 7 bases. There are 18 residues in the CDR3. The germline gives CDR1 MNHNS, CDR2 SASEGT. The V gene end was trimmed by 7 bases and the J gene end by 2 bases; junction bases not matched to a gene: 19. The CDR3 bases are TGTGCCAGCACCCCCGTACCGGGACAGCACCGCAAGAACTATGGCTACACCTTC. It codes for CASTPVPGQHRKNYGYTF.

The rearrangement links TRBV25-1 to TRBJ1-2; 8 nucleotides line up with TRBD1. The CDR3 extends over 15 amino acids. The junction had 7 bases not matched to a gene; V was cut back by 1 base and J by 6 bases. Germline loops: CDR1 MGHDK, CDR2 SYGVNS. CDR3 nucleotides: TGTGCCAGCAGTGAATCGGACAGGGTGGAGGATGGCTACACCTTC. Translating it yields CASSESDRVEDGYTF.

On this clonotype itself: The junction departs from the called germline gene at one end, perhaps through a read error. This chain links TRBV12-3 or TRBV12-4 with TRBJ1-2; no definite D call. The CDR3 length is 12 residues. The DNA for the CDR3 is TGTGCCAGCAGTTATCCACCCATAGCAGCCGCCTTC. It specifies CASSYPPIAAAF.

CDR3: CASSSGQVPSYEQYF. The CDR3 DNA is TGTGCCAGCAGTTCCGGACAGGTTCCCTCCTACGAGCAGTACTTC. The rearrangement links TRBV27 to TRBJ2-7, with TRBD1 matching 7 bases. This CDR3 has 15 residues. J was trimmed by 0 bases and V by 4 bases; bases with no gene match: 6. From germline, CDR1 is MNHEY and CDR2 SMNVEV (reference sequence).